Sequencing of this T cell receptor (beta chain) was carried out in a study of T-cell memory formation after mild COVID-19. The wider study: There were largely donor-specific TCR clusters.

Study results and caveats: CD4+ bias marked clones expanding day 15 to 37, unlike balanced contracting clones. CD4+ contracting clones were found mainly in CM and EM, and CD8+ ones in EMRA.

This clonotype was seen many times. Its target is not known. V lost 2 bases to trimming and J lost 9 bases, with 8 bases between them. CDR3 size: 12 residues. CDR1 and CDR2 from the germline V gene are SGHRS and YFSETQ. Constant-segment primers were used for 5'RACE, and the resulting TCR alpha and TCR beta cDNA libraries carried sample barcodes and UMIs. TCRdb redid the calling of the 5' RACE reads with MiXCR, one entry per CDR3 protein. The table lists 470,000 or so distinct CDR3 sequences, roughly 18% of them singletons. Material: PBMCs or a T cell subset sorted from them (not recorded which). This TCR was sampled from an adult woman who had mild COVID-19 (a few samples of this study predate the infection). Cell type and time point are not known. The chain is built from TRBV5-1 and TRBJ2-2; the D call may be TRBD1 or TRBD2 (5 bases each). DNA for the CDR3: TGCGCCAGCAGCTTCCAGGGACGGGAGCTGTTTTTT. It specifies CASSFQGRELFF.